The text below deals with one T cell receptor (beta chain). This entry is derived from a study of CD8 T cells in Susac syndrome. Reverse transcription of roughly 0.45 to 1 ug RNA was performed with random hexamers. Amplification of TCR beta CDR3 was carried out by immunoSEQ multiplex PCR, which covered 54 Vbeta and 13 Jbeta segments. From the immunoSEQ multiplex PCR reads, TCRdb called clonotypes with MiXCR, one entry per CDR3 protein. The data hold approximately 180,000 distinct CDR3 sequences, with roughly 92% observed a single time. The CD8+ and CD4+ T cells were negatively isolated, with the TEMRA cells enriched by FACS. The sample consisted of CD4+ T cells from PBMCs. The source of this sequence is a human donor with multiple sclerosis.

The CDR3 spells CASRLAGRETQYF. DNA of the CDR3: TGTGCCAGCAGACTAGCGGGACGGGAGACCCAGTACTTC. V gene TRBV28 combines with J gene TRBJ2-5; 10 positions agree with TRBD2. Looked up from germline, CDR1 is MDHEN and CDR2 is SYDVKM. The length of the CDR3 is 13 residues. Trimming at V came to 6 bases and at J to 5 bases, leaving 3 bases not matched to a gene.